This is a list of T cell receptor beta chains from one sample in a study of early T cells in non-severe SARS-CoV-2 infection. TCRdb called the 5' RACE reads again in MiXCR, with one record for every CDR3 protein. The data contain tens of thousands of distinct CDR3 sequences, 5% to 6.5% of them singletons. The sample consisted of whole blood. Receptors originate from an adult who was a healthcare worker with PCR-confirmed SARS-CoV-2 infection or an uninfected control (not recorded which). CDR3s include the opening cysteine and the closing phenylalanine or tryptophan. A D gene is named only where the DNA matches it firmly. Not all rows give a size; the values are once, few, many and, for expanded clones, a class.

D | J | size | V | DNA | CDR3
NA | TRBJ1-6 | few | TRBV18 | TGTACCAGCTCACCACGAGGGGATTCGAGATCACCCCTCCACTTT | CTSSPRGDSRSPLHF
TRBD2 | TRBJ2-1 | many | TRBV7-3 | TGTGCCAGCAGCTTGGGACTAGCGGACCCGAGCTCCTACAATGAGCAGTTCTTC | CASSLGLADPSSYNEQFF
NA | TRBJ1-1 | many | TRBV7-9 | TGTGCCAGCAGCTTCCCCTCGGACACTGAAGCTTTCTTT | CASSFPSDTEAFF
NA | TRBJ1-5 | many | TRBV20-1 | TGCAGTGCTAGAGGGCCGGGGTTAAATCAGCCCCAGCATTTT | CSARGPGLNQPQHF
NA | TRBJ2-1 | many | TRBV21-1 | TGTGCCAGCAGCAATCAGGACCGAAGCTCCTACAATGAGCAGTTCTTC | CASSNQDRSSYNEQFF
TRBD1 | TRBJ1-1 | many | TRBV7-3 | TGTGCCAGCAGCCAGACAGGGGGTGGAACTGAAGCTTTCTTT | CASSQTGGGTEAFF
TRBD2 | TRBJ2-1 | many | TRBV4-2 | TGTGCCAGCAGCCAAGTTACCGGGACTAGCGGCTACAATGAGCAGTTCTTC | CASSQVTGTSGYNEQFF
NA | TRBJ2-7 | few | TRBV12-3/TRBV12-4 | TGTGCCAGCAGTTTAGGCAGGGGCTTGGGGACTGGCGAGCAGTACTTC | CASSLGRGLGTGEQYF
NA | TRBJ2-5 | NA | TRBV3-1 | TGTGCCAGCAGCCAAGACCCCGAACGAAAAGAGACCCAGTACTTC | CASSQDPERKETQYF
TRBD1 | TRBJ1-1 | many | TRBV12-3/TRBV12-4 | TGTGCCAGCAGTTTTTCGGCAGGGGGCACTGAAGCTTTCTTT | CASSFSAGGTEAFF
NA | TRBJ2-1 | NA | TRBV19 | TGTGCCAGTAGTTGGAGCTCCTACAATGAGCAGTTCTTC | CASSWSSYNEQFF
TRBD2 | TRBJ2-1 | many | TRBV5-1 | TGCGCCAGCAGCTTGGAACCTAGCGGGGGGCGGAATGAGCAGTTCTTC | CASSLEPSGGRNEQFF
NA | TRBJ1-4 | few | TRBV6-9 | TGTGCCAGCACCCAGGGGCAGCCTAATGAAAAACTGTTTTTT | CASTQGQPNEKLFF
TRBD2 | TRBJ2-7 | few | TRBV19 | TGTGCCAGTAGTATGGGTAGCGGGAACTACGAGCAGTACTTC | CASSMGSGNYEQYF
NA | TRBJ2-5 | many | TRBV12-3/TRBV12-4 | TGTGCCAGCACCCGGGGCCGACAAGAGACCCAGTACTTC | CASTRGRQETQYF
TRBD2 | TRBJ2-1 | NA | TRBV7-8 | TGTGCCAGCAGCTCCCGTCGAATGCTAGCGGGAGTCCCTGAGCAGTTCTTC | CASSSRRMLAGVPEQFF
TRBD1 | TRBJ1-5 | few | TRBV7-9 | TGTGCCAGCAGCTTAGCCGGGACAGGGGGTAATCAGCCCCAGCATTTT | CASSLAGTGGNQPQHF